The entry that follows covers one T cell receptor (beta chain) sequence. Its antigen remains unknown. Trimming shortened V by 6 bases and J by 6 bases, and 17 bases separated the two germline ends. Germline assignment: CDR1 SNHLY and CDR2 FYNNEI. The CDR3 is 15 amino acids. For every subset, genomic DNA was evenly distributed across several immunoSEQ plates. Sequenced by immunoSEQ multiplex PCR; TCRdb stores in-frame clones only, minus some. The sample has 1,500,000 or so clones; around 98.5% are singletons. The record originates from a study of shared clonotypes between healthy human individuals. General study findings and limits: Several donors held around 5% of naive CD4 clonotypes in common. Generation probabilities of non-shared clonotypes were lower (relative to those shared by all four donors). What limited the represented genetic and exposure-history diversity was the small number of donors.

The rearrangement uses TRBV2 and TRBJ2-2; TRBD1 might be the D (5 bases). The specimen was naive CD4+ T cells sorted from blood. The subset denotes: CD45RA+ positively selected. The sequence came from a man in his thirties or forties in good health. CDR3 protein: CASRARGAVPGELFF. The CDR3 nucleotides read TGTGCCAGCAGGGCCCGTGGGGCAGTCCCCGGGGAGCTGTTTTTT.